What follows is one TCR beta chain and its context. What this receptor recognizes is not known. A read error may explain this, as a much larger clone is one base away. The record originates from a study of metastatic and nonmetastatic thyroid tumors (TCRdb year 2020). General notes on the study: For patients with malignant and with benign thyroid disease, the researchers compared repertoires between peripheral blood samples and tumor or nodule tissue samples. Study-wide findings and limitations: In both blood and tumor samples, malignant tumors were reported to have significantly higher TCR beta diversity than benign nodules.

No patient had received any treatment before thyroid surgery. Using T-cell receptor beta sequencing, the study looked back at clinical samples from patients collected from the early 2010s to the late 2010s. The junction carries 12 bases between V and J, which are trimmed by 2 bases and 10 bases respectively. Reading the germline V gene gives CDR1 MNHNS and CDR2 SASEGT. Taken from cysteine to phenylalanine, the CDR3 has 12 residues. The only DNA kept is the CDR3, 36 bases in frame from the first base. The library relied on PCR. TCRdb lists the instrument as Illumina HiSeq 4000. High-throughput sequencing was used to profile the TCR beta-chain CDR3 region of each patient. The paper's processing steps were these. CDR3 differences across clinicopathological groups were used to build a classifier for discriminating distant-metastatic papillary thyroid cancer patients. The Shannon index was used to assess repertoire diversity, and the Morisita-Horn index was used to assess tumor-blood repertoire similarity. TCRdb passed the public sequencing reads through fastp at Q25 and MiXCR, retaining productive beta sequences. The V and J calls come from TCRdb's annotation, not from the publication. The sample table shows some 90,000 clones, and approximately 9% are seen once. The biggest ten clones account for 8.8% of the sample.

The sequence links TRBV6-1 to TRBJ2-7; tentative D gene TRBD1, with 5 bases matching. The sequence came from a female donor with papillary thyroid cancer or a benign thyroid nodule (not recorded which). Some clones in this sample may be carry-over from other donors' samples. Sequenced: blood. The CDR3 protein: CASSEQGAAQYF. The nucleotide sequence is TGTGCCAGCAGTGAACAGGGTGCGGCCCAGTACTTC.